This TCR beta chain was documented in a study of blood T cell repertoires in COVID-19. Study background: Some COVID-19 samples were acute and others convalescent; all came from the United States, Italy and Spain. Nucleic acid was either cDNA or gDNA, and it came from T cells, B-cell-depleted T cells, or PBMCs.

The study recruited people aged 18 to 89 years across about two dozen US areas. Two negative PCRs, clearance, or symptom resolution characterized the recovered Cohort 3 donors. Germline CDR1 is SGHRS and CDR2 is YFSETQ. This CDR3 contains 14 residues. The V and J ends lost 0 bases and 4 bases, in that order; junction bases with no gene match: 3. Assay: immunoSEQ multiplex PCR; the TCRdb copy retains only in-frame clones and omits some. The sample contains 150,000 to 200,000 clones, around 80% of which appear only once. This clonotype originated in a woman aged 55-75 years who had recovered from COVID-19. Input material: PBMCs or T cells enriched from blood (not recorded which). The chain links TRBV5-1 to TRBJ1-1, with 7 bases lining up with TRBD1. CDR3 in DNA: TGCGCCAGCAGCTTGGATACAGGGGTCACTGAAGCTTTCTTT. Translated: CASSLDTGVTEAFF. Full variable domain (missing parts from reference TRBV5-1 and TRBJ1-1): KAGVTQTPRYLIKTRGQQVTLSCSPISGHRSVSWYQQTPGQGLQFLFEYFSETQRNKGNFPGRFSGRQFSNSRSEMNVSTLELGDSALYLCASSLDTGVTEAFFGQGTRLTVV.